This TCR beta chain was sequenced during a study of blood T cell repertoires in COVID-19. Study details: Samples of COVID-19 (acute and convalescent) were obtained from the United States, Italy and Spain. Sources were T cells, B-cell-depleted T cells, or PBMCs; the material itself was cDNA or gDNA.

As originally analysed: Reference gene primer amplification gave nucleated cell count estimates. Generated by immunoSEQ multiplex PCR, the TCRdb table keeps only in-frame clones and is missing some. The V and J calls and clone size are taken from that table; D and trimming were inferred from the DNA. This table has tens of thousands of clones, more than 65% appearing once. Sequenced material: peripheral blood. This TCR came from a man between 65 and 80 years old with acute or convalescent COVID-19.

The CDR3 region has the DNA TGTACAACAGGGGGCAGAACTGAAGCTTTCTTT. Translation: CTTGGRTEAFF. The chain joins TRBV28 to TRBJ1-1, with 9 bases aligning to TRBD1. The CDR3 sequence is 11 residues long. Germline CDR1 and CDR2: MDHEN and SYDVKM.